This is a list of T cell receptor beta chains from one sample in a study of low-dose radiotherapy and immunotherapy resistance in tumors. TCRdb analysed the reads with MiXCR anew, one entry per CDR3 protein. Here the sample spans fewer than 90,000 distinct CDR3 sequences, around 29% being singletons. This specimen consisted of PBMCs, obtained before treatment. These receptor sequences come from a female donor with ovarian cancer. CDR3s include the opening cysteine and the closing phenylalanine or tryptophan. A D gene is named only where the DNA matches it firmly. Size is stated for part of the rows, as once, few or many counts, or as a class when the clone is expanded.

V	size	D	J	DNA	CDR3
TRBV6-2/TRBV6-3	few	-	TRBJ2-6	TGTGCCAGCAGTTCGGGACTCGCCTCTGGGGCCAACGTCCTGACTTTC	CASSSGLASGANVLTF
TRBV9	many	-	TRBJ2-2	TGTGCCAGCAGCCTCTCGACAGGGAACACCGGGGAGCTGTTTTTT	CASSLSTGNTGELFF
TRBV19	-	TRBD1	TRBJ2-3	TGTGCCAGTAGTATAGCGTCAACAGGGGGGAGTACAGATACGCAGTATTTT	CASSIASTGGSTDTQYF
TRBV10-2	many	TRBD2	TRBJ2-1	TGCGCCAGCAGGATAGCGGGTAGGACCTACAATGAGCAGTTCTTC	CASRIAGRTYNEQFF
TRBV20-1	many	-	TRBJ2-7	TGCAGTGCTAGAGGGGGTGCCTACGAGCAGTACTTC	CSARGGAYEQYF
TRBV24-1	many	-	TRBJ2-1	TGTGCCACCTCGGGCCAAGATCGCAACAATGAGCAGTTCTTC	CATSGQDRNNEQFF
TRBV7-2	many	-	TRBJ2-7	TGTGCCAGCAGCTTAAGAGCCCTTCAGAGCTCCTACGAGCAGTACTTC	CASSLRALQSSYEQYF
TRBV12-3/TRBV12-4	many	-	TRBJ1-5	TGTGCCAGCAGTTTCGACGGACAGATAAATCAGCCCCAGCTTTTT	CASSFDGQINQPQLF
TRBV20-1	-	-	TRBJ1-2	TGCAGTGCTAGATTGGACGTTTATGGCTACACCTTC	CSARLDVYGYTF
TRBV11-3	many	-	TRBJ2-5	TGTGCCAGCAGCTTCGGGACGGAGACCCAGTACTTC	CASSFGTETQYF
TRBV30	-	-	TRBJ2-7	TGTGCCTGGAGTGAGTTGCTAGGGGGATCCGAGCAGTACTTC	CAWSELLGGSEQYF
TRBV5-1	few	TRBD2	TRBJ2-1	TGCGCCAGCAGCTTGACTAGCGTAGGAGGGAATGAGCAGTTCTTC	CASSLTSVGGNEQFF
TRBV6-5	-	-	TRBJ2-2	-	CASSPWRTGELFFF
TRBV14	few	-	TRBJ2-1	TGTGCCAGCAGCCATCCGACGGTCTATGAGCAGTTCTTC	CASSHPTVYEQFF
TRBV10-3	-	-	TRBJ2-3	TGTGCCATCGGGGAGTTCACGGATACGCAGTATTTT	CAIGEFTDTQYF
TRBV28	-	-	TRBJ2-7	TGTGCCACCGCAGAATGGGCGGTTAACGAGCAGTACTTC	CATAEWAVNEQYF
TRBV29-1	few	TRBD2	TRBJ2-3	TGCAGCGTTGAAGTTCCGACTAGCGGGGCGGATTGGGCAGATACGCAGTATTTT	CSVEVPTSGADWADTQYF
TRBV6-2/TRBV6-3	many	-	TRBJ1-2	TGTGCCAGCAGTTCCAGGACAGTAGCTAACTATGGCTACACCTTC	CASSSRTVANYGYTF
TRBV12-3/TRBV12-4	many	-	TRBJ1-5	TGTGCCAGCAGTCGAGGGACGGAGGATCAGCCCCAGCATTTT	CASSRGTEDQPQHF
TRBV5-1	-	-	TRBJ1-1	TGCGCCAGCAGCTTGGAGGGGGTAGGTGCAGGGGTGACTGAAGCTTTCTTT	CASSLEGVGAGVTEAFF
TRBV7-8	few	-	TRBJ2-2	TGTGCCAGCAGCGCTCCGGGGGGCGGGGACTTTCCCGGGGAGCTGTTTTTT	CASSAPGGGDFPGELFF
TRBV12-3/TRBV12-4	many	TRBD2	TRBJ2-7	TGTGCCAGCAGCCCGATTGGCGGGAGGGCCCACGAGCAGTACTTC	CASSPIGGRAHEQYF
TRBV6-6	many	-	TRBJ2-3	TGTGCCAGCAGTTCTACACAGGGAGGGTCGGCAGATACGCAGTATTTT	CASSSTQGGSADTQYF
TRBV4-3	many	TRBD1	TRBJ2-5	TGCGCCAGCAGCCAAGATTTGGGACAGGGGCAAGAGACCCAGTACTTC	CASSQDLGQGQETQYF
TRBV7-9	many	-	TRBJ1-5	TGTGCCAGCAGCGCCGACAGGCACCGAGGACCCCAGCATTTT	CASSADRHRGPQHF